Listed here are 23 T cell receptor beta chains from one sample, sequenced in a study of shared clonotypes between healthy human individuals. Naive CD8 cells, CD45RO-negative and positively selected for CCR7, excluded terminally differentiated effector memory CD45RA+ cells. The data were produced by immunoSEQ multiplex PCR, yet TCRdb's version contains in-frame clones alone and is incomplete. Among over 2,000,000 clones listed, around 95% were seen once. Sequencing used naive CD8+ T cells from PBMCs. The receptors shown here come from a man between 18 and 29 years old in good health. Some clones in this sample may be carry-over from other donors' samples.

The rearrangement joins TRBV11-2 to TRBJ2-2, with 8 bases matching TRBD1. The CDR3 runs 17 residues. Germline loops: CDR1 SGHAT, CDR2 FQNNGV. Trimming removed 1 base from V and 4 bases from J; junction bases left unmatched: 8. The CDR3 loop is CASSLVVTTGATGELFF. The CDR3 nucleotides are TGTGCCAGCAGCTTAGTTGTTACGACAGGGGCCACCGGGGAGCTGTTTTTT.

V usage is TRBV29-1 and J usage is TRBJ2-7; TRBD1 is a possible D gene (5 bases). The CDR3 is 12 residues long. The germline CDR1 and CDR2 sequences are SQVTM and ANQGSEA. V lost 4 bases and J lost 5, with 12 bases in between. The CDR3 coding sequence is TGCAGCGTTGTGAGGACAATCGACGAGCAGTACTTC. Protein sequence: CSVVRTIDEQYF.

This sequence joins TRBV7-8 and TRBJ2-1; D gene ambiguous. The CDR3 is 12 amino acids. Between the trimmed V and J ends, which lost 1 base and 7 bases, there was a span of 5 bases. Germline CDR1 reads SGHVS; CDR2 reads FQNEAQ. Written as DNA, the CDR3 is TGTGCCAGCAGCTTAGGGGCGAATGAGCAGTTCTTC. It specifies CASSLGANEQFF. The entire variable domain, with the rest obtained from reference TRBV7-8 and TRBJ2-1, is as follows: GAGVSQSPRYKVAKRGQDVALRCDPISGHVSLFWYQQALGQGPEFLTYFQNEAQLDKSGLPSDRFFAERPEGSVSTLKIQRTQQEDSAVYLCASSLGANEQFFGPGTRLTVL.

The rearrangement joins TRBV27 to TRBJ2-7; TRBD2 agrees at 7 bases. This CDR3 spans 13 amino acids. With 5 bases clipped from V and 9 bases from J, the junction kept 10 bases outside the gene matches. CDR1 and CDR2 from the germline V gene are MNHEY and SMNVEV (reference sequence). For the CDR3, the DNA is TGTGCCAGCAGTCTGACCACCCGCGGGGGGCAGTACTTC. Translating it yields CASSLTTRGGQYF.

CDR3 amino acids: CASSQTYSNQPQHF. For the CDR3, the DNA is TGCGCCAGCAGCCAGACATATAGCAATCAGCCCCAGCATTTT. The V gene is TRBV4-1, the J gene TRBJ1-5; D ambiguous. CDR1 is MGHRA, CDR2 YSYEKL, per germline. Trimming left V 3 bases short and J 0 bases short, with 6 bases between. The CDR3 runs 14 residues.

The chain recombines TRBV4-1 with TRBJ2-1, with 8 positions matching TRBD1. The ends lost 0 bases at V and 8 bases at J; junction bases unmatched: 9. Germline CDR1 is MGHRA and CDR2 is YSYEKL. The CDR3 length is 16 residues. Written as DNA, the CDR3 is TGCGCCAGCAGCCAAGATTCATCAGGGGGCGGTTATGAGCAGTTCTTC. Residues: CASSQDSSGGGYEQFF.

The rearrangement joins TRBV9 to TRBJ2-5; TRBD1 might be the D (5 bases). V gave up 3 bases and J gave up 0 bases, with 12 bases separating them. The CDR3 is 15 residues long. Germline loops: CDR1 SGDLS, CDR2 YYNGEE. The CDR3 spells CASSGADMYQETQYF. CDR3 bases: TGTGCCAGCAGCGGGGCGGACATGTACCAAGAGACCCAGTACTTC.

Of note for this clone: This sample includes further DNA sequences coding for the same CDR3. The rearrangement links TRBV27 to TRBJ2-7; D unresolved. There are 11 residues in the CDR3. The ends were cut back, 0 bases at V and 7 bases at J, with 4 bases in the middle. CDR1 MNHEY and CDR2 SMNVEV come from the germline V gene (reference sequence). The CDR3 nucleotides read TGTGCCAGCAGTTTATCTGGGGAGCAGTACTTC. This gives the protein CASSLSGEQYF.

V and J are TRBV29-1 and TRBJ2-3; TRBD2 matches at 12 bases. Trimming cost V 6 bases and J 2 bases; bases outside gene matches: 6. Germline CDR1 SQVTM, CDR2 ANQGSEA. This CDR3 contains 15 residues. CDR3 coding DNA: TGCAGCGTAGACAGGACTAGCGGGATCACAGATACGCAGTATTTT. Encoded protein: CSVDRTSGITDTQYF.

The V gene is TRBV11-1, the J gene TRBJ2-7; D perhaps matches TRBD1 (6 bases). This CDR3 region has 15 residues. Germline CDR1 and CDR2: SGHAT and FQDESV (reference sequence). Trimming removed 5 bases at V and 5 bases at J, with 19 bases between. The CDR3 is CASSRLGTRGHEQYF. The CDR3 DNA reads TGTGCCAGCAGCCGCCTCGGGACCAGGGGCCACGAGCAGTACTTC.

This rearrangement joins TRBV7-3 to TRBJ2-7, with D maybe TRBD2 (6 bases). Germline CDR1 reads SGHTA; CDR2 reads FQGTGA. There are 16 residues in the CDR3. The V end lost 5 bases, the J end lost 0 bases, and 17 bases lay between the germline ends. The chain's CDR3 is CASSPSPGASSYEQYF. The DNA of the CDR3 is TGTGCCAGCAGCCCGAGTCCGGGAGCGAGCTCCTACGAGCAGTACTTC.

Comments on this clone: The sample contains more than one DNA sequence encoding this CDR3. The CDR3 DNA reads as TGTGCCTGGAGTGGAGGGGGAACTGAAGCTTTCTTT. Its translation is CAWSGGGTEAFF. The chain links TRBV30 to TRBJ1-1; a weak D match, TRBD1 (6 bases). Germline V gene data show CDR1 as GTSNPN and CDR2 as SVGIG (reference sequence). This CDR3 is 12 amino acids long. V was trimmed by 1 base and J by 5 bases, leaving 8 bases between them.

This sequence joins TRBV28 and TRBJ2-7; 10 positions agree with TRBD2. CDR1 and CDR2 from the germline V gene are MDHEN and SYDVKM. V trimming: 2 bases; J trimming: 1 base; junction bases outside the gene matches: 14. The CDR3 runs to 19 residues. The chain's CDR3 is CASSLNLAGVLSGSYEQYF. The CDR3 DNA sequence: TGTGCCAGCAGTTTAAATCTAGCGGGAGTTCTCTCAGGGTCCTACGAGCAGTACTTC. Combining the CDR3 with reference TRBV28 and TRBJ2-7 gives the whole variable domain DVKVTQSSRYLVKRTGEKVFLECVQDMDHENMFWYRQDPGLGLRLIYFSYDVKMKEKGDIPEGYSVSREKKERFSLILESASTNQTSMYLCASSLNLAGVLSGSYEQYFGPGTRLTVT.

The chain recombines TRBV27 with TRBJ1-1; D not certain. Germline lookup yields CDR1 MNHEY and CDR2 SMNVEV (reference sequence). The germline V and J ends were trimmed by 0 bases and 0 bases, with 8 bases remaining between them. CDR3 length: 15 amino acids. CDR3 coding DNA: TGTGCCAGCAGTTTATCCCAGGTAGTGAACACTGAAGCTTTCTTT. Protein: CASSLSQVVNTEAFF.

J is TRBJ1-1 and V is TRBV19; maybe TRBD1 (5 bases). The CDR3 length is 14 residues. Germline lookup yields CDR1 LNHDA and CDR2 SQIVND (reference sequence). The V end was cut by 2 bases, the J end by 5 bases, with 12 bases between. CDR3 sequence: CASSIRDVWTEAFF. The CDR3 DNA reads as TGTGCCAGTAGTATAAGGGACGTATGGACTGAAGCTTTCTTT.

The chain combines TRBV28 with TRBJ2-7; 8 bases map to TRBD2. Looked up from germline, CDR1 is MDHEN and CDR2 is SYDVKM. There are 14 residues in the CDR3. The V gene end was trimmed by 5 bases and the J gene end by 5 bases; junction bases not matched to a gene: 8. The CDR3 DNA follows: TGTGCCAGCAGTCCAGAGCGGGAGAAGCACGAGCAGTACTTC. This sequence encodes CASSPEREKHEQYF. The whole variable domain, remainder taken from reference TRBV28 and TRBJ2-7, is DVKVTQSSRYLVKRTGEKVFLECVQDMDHENMFWYRQDPGLGLRLIYFSYDVKMKEKGDIPEGYSVSREKKERFSLILESASTNQTSMYLCASSPEREKHEQYFGPGTRLTVT.

This clone appeared a single time. The chain joins TRBV5-1 to TRBJ2-7, with 10 nucleotides matching TRBD2. Germline V lookup: CDR1 SGHRS, CDR2 YFSETQ. The V segment lost 0 bases and the J segment 4 bases; nucleotides outside the gene matches: 4. CDR3 length: 15 residues. In DNA, the CDR3 is TGCGCCAGCAGCTTGGCCGGACTAGCGGATTACGAGCAGTACTTC. It specifies CASSLAGLADYEQYF.

This clone was seen a single time. The chain recombines TRBV19 with TRBJ1-3; maybe TRBD1 (5 bases). The CDR3 sequence is 16 residues long. Germline V gene sequence: CDR1 LNHDA, CDR2 SQIVND (reference sequence). V lost 5 bases and J 0 bases, leaving 14 bases between the germline ends. DNA of the CDR3: TGTGCCAGTAGTCCCTGGGACTCAAACTCTGGAAACACCATATATTTT. This translates into CASSPWDSNSGNTIYF. The variable domain in full, completed from reference TRBV19 and TRBJ1-3, reads DGGITQSPKYLFRKEGQNVTLSCEQNLNHDAMYWYRQDPGQGLRLIYYSQIVNDFQKGDIAEGYSVSREKKESFPLTVTSAQKNPTAFYLCASSPWDSNSGNTIYFGEGSWLTVV.

The V gene is TRBV30, the J gene TRBJ2-1; a weak D match, TRBD1 (6 bases). This CDR3 region has 13 residues. The germline V and J ends were trimmed by 5 bases and 4 bases, with 12 bases remaining between them. CDR1 GTSNPN and CDR2 SVGIG come from the germline V gene (reference sequence). The CDR3 bases are TGTGCCTGGGGTTTCCAGGGGTACAATGAGCAGTTCTTC. Its protein product is CAWGFQGYNEQFF. The variable domain in full, completed from reference TRBV30 and TRBJ2-1, reads SQTIHQWPATLVQPVGSPLSLECTVEGTSNPNLYWYRQAAGRGLQLLFYSVGIGQISSEVPQNLSASRPQDRQFILSSKKLLLSDSGFYLCAWGFQGYNEQFFGPGTRLTVL.

This clone was counted once. The V and J genes are TRBV9 and TRBJ1-1; possibly TRBD1 for D (6 bases). CDR1 is SGDLS and CDR2 is YYNGEE in the germline V gene. Trimming took off 2 bases at V and 2 bases at J, with 25 bases between the two ends. The CDR3 runs 19 residues. CDR3 amino acids: CASSVTMRGKGSINTEAFF. The CDR3 DNA is TGTGCCAGCAGCGTCACTATGAGGGGGAAAGGGAGCATAAACACTGAAGCTTTCTTT.

V and J are TRBV28 and TRBJ2-3; D gene uncertain. V lost 4 bases and J 6 bases, leaving 20 bases between the germline ends. Germline V gene data show CDR1 as MDHEN and CDR2 as SYDVKM. CDR3 length equals 16 residues. The CDR3 spells CASSSPDWPDPDTQYF. In nucleotides, the CDR3 is TGTGCCAGCAGTTCCCCTGATTGGCCGGACCCGGATACGCAGTATTTT.

The CDR3 DNA reads as TGCGCCAGCAGCGGGGGACTAGCGGGAATATACAATGAGCAGTTCTTC. Its translation is CASSGGLAGIYNEQFF. The gene calls are TRBV5-1 and TRBJ2-1, with TRBD2 matching over 13 bases. CDR1 is SGHRS and CDR2 is YFSETQ in the germline V gene. After removal of 4 bases from V and 4 bases from J, the junction contained 5 bases not matched to a gene. The CDR3 runs 16 residues.

The rearrangement links TRBV19 to TRBJ2-6, with TRBD1 identical over 8 bases. V shed 6 bases, J shed 2 bases, and the junction held 12 bases outside the gene matches. The CDR3 has 18 amino acids. The germline CDR1 and CDR2 sequences are LNHDA and SQIVND (reference sequence). CDR3 sequence: CASSLRGQGSAGANVLTF. In nucleotides, the CDR3 is TGTGCCAGTAGCCTTCGTGGACAGGGCTCTGCTGGGGCCAACGTCCTGACTTTC.